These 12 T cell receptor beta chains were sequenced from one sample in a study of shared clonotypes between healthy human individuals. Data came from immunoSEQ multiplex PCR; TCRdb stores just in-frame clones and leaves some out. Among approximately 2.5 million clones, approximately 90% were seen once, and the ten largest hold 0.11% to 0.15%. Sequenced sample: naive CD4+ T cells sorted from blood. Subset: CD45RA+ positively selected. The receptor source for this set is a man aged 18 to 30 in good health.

CDR3 sequence reads: CASSVASGGWNTGELFF. The CDR3 coding sequence is TGTGCCAGCAGCGTGGCTAGCGGGGGGTGGAACACCGGGGAGCTGTTTTTT. The V call is TRBV5-4, the J call TRBJ2-2; 11 positions match TRBD2. CDR3 length: 17 residues. Trimming at V came to 4 bases and at J to 1 base, leaving 6 bases not matched to a gene. From germline, CDR1 is SGHNT and CDR2 YYREEE (reference sequence).

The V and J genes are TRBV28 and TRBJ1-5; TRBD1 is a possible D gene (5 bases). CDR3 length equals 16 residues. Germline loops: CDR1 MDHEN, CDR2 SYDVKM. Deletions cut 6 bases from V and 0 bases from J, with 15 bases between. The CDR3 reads CASRPGTRGSNQPQHF. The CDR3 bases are TGTGCCAGCAGGCCTGGGACGCGGGGTAGCAATCAGCCCCAGCATTTT.

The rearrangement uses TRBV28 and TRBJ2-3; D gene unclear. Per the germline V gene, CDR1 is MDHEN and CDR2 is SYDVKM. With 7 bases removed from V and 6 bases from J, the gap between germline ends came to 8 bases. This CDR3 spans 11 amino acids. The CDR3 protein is CASTRGDTQYF. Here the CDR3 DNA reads TGTGCCAGCACTCGTGGGGATACGCAGTATTTT.

CDR3 coding DNA: TGTGCCAGCAGGCCCGGGACAGGGACTAACTATGGCTACACCTTC. Encoded protein: CASRPGTGTNYGYTF. The rearrangement links TRBV6-5 to TRBJ1-2; 9 bases fit TRBD1. The CDR3 has 15 amino acids. V lost 6 bases to trimming and J lost 0 bases; unmatched junction nucleotides: 5. Germline CDR1 is MNHEY and CDR2 is SVGAGI.

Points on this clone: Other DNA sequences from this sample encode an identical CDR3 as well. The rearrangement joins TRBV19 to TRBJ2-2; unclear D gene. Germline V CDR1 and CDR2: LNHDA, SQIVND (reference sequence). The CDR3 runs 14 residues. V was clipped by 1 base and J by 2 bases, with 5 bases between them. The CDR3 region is CASSIGGNTGELFF. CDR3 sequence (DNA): TGTGCCAGTAGTATAGGCGGAAACACCGGGGAGCTGTTTTTT.

In DNA, the CDR3 is TGTGCCAGCAGTTTTTCCGGGATCGCGGGCGAGCAGTACTTC. Translation: CASSFSGIAGEQYF. The chain recombines TRBV27 with TRBJ2-7; perhaps TRBD2 as D (5 bases). Germline CDR1 reads MNHEY; CDR2 reads SMNVEV (reference sequence). This CDR3 has 14 amino acids. V lost 3 bases to trimming and J lost 6 bases, with 15 bases between them.

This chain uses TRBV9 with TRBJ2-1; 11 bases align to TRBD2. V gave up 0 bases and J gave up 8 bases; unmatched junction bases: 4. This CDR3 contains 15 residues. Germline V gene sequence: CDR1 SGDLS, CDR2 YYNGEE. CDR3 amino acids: CASSVGLAGRDEQFF. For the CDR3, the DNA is TGTGCCAGCAGCGTAGGACTAGCGGGGAGGGATGAGCAGTTCTTC.

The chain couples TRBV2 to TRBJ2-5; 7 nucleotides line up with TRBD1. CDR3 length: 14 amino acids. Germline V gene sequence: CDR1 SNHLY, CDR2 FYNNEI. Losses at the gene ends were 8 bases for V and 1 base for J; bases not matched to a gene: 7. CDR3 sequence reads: CASPGQKSQETQYF. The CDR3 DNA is TGTGCCAGCCCGGGACAGAAGTCCCAAGAGACCCAGTACTTC.

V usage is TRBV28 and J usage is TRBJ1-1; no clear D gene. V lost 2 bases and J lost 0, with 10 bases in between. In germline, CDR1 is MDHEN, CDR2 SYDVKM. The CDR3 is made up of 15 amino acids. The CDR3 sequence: CASSLERILNTEAFF. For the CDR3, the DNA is TGTGCCAGCAGTTTAGAAAGGATTTTGAACACTGAAGCTTTCTTT.

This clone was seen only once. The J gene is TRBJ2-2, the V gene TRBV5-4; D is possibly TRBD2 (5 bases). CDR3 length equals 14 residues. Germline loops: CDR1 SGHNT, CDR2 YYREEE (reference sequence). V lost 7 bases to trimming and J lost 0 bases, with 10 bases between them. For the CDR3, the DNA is TGTGCCAGCGGAGGCAACACGAACACCGGGGAGCTGTTTTTT. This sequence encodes CASGGNTNTGELFF.

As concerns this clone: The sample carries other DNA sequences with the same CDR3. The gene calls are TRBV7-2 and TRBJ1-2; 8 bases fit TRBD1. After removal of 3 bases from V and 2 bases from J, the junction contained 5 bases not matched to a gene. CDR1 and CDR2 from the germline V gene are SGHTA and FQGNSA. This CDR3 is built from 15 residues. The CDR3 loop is CASSLEQGANYGYTF. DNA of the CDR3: TGTGCCAGCAGCTTGGAGCAGGGGGCGAACTATGGCTACACCTTC.

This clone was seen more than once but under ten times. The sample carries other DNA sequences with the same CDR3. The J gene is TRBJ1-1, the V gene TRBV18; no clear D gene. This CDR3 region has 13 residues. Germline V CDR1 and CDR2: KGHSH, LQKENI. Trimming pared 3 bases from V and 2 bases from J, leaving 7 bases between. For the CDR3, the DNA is TGTGCCAGCTCACCCTCAGGAAACACTGAAGCTTTCTTT. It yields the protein CASSPSGNTEAFF.